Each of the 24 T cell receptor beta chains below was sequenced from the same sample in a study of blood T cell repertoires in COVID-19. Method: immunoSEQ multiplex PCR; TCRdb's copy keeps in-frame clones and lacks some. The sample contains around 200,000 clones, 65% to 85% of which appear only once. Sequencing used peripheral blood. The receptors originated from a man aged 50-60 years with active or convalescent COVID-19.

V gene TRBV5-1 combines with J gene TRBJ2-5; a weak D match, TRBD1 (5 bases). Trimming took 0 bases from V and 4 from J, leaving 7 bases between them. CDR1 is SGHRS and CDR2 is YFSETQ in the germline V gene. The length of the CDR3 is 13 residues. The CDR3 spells CASSLGGLETQYF. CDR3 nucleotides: TGCGCCAGCAGCTTGGGGGGCCTAGAGACCCAGTACTTC. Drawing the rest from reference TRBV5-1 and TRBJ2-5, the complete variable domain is KAGVTQTPRYLIKTRGQQVTLSCSPISGHRSVSWYQQTPGQGLQFLFEYFSETQRNKGNFPGRFSGRQFSNSRSEMNVSTLELGDSALYLCASSLGGLETQYFGPGTRLLVL.

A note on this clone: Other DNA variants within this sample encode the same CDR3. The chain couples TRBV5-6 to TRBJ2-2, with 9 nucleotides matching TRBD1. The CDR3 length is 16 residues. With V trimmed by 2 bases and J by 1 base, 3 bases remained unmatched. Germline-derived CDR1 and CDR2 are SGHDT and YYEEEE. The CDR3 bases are TGTGCCAGCAGCTTACCGGGACAGGGGAACACCGGGGAGCTGTTTTTT. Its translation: CASSLPGQGNTGELFF.

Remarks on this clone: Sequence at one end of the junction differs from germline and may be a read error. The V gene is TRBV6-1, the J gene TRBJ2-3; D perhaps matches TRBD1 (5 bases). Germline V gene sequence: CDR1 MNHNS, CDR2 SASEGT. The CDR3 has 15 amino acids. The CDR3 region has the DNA TGTGCCAGCAGCGAAGGACAACCTAGCACAGATACGCAGTATTTT. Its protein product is CASSEGQPSTDTQYF.

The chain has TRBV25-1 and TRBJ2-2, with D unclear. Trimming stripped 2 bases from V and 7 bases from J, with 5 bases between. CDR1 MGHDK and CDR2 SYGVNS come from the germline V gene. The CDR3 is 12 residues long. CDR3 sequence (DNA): TGTGCCAGCAGTGAAGTCAGCGGGGAGCTGTTTTTT. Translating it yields CASSEVSGELFF.

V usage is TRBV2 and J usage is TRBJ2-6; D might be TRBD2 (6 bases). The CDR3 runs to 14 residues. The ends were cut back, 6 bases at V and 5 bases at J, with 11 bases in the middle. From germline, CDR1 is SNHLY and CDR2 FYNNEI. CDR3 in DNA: TGTGCCAGCAGGGAGGGTCAAAGGGCCAACGTCCTGACTTTC. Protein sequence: CASREGQRANVLTF.

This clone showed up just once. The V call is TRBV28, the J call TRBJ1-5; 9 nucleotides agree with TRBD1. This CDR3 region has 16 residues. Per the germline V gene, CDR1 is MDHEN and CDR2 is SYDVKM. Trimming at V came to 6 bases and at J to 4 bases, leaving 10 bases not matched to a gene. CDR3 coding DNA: TGTGCCAGCAGGATTTGGGGACAGGGACATAATCAGCCCCAGCATTTT. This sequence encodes CASRIWGQGHNQPQHF.

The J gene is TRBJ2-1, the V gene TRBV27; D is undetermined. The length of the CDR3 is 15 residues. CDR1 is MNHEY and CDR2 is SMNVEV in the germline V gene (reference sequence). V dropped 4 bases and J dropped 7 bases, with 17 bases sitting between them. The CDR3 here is CASSSVVNVRNEQFF. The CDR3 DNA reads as TGTGCCAGCAGTTCGGTAGTAAATGTGAGGAATGAGCAGTTCTTC.

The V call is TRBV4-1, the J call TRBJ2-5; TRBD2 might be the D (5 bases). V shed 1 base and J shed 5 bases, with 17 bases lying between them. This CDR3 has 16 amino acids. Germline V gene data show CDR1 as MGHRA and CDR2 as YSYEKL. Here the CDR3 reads CASSQVPPLREETQYF. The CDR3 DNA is TGCGCCAGCAGCCAAGTTCCCCCACTAAGGGAGGAGACCCAGTACTTC.

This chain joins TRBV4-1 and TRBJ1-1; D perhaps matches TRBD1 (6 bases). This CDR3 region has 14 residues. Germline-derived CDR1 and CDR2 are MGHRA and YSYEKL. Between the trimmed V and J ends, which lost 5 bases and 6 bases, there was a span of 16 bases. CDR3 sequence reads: CASSAYQGRAEAFF. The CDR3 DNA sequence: TGCGCCAGCAGCGCGTACCAGGGGCGGGCTGAAGCTTTCTTT.

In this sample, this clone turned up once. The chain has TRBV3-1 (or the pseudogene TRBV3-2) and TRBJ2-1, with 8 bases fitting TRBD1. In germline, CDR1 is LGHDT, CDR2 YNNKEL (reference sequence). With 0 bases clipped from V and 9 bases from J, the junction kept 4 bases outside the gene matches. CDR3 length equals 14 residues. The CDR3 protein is CASSQDPGGGEQFF. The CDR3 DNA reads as TGTGCCAGCAGCCAAGATCCAGGGGGCGGTGAGCAGTTCTTC.

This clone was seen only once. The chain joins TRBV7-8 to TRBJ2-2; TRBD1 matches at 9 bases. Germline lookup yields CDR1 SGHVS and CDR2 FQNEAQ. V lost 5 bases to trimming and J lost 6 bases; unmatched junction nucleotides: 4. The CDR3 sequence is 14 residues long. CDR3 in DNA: TGTGCCAGCAGCCTAAGACAGGGGGCCGGGGAGCTGTTTTTT. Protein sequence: CASSLRQGAGELFF.

The CDR3 DNA sequence: TGTGCCAGCAGCTCCATCTCGGGGGGCTATGGCTACACCTTC. Amino acid sequence: CASSSISGGYGYTF. This chain uses TRBV5-6 with TRBJ1-2, with a possible D match to TRBD1 (5 bases). V gave up 3 bases and J gave up 4 bases, with 13 bases separating them. Per germline, CDR1 SGHDT and CDR2 YYEEEE. The CDR3 is 14 amino acids.

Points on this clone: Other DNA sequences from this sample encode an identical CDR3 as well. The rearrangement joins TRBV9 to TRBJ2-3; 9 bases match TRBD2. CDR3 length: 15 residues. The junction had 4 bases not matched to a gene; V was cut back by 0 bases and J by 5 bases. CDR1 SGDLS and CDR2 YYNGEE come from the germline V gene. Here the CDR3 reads CASSVGAGGLDTQYF. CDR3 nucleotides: TGTGCCAGCAGCGTAGGCGCGGGGGGGTTAGATACGCAGTATTTT.

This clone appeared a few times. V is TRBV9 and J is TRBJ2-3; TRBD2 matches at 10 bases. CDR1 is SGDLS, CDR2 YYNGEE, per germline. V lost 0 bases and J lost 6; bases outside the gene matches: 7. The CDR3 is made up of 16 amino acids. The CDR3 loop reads CASSVGLAGAGDTQYF. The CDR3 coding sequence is TGTGCCAGCAGCGTAGGGCTAGCGGGGGCGGGGGATACGCAGTATTTT.

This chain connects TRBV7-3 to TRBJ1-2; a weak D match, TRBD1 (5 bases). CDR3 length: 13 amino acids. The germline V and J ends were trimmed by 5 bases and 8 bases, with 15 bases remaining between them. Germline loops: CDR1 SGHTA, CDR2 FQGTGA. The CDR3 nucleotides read TGTGCCAGCAGCCCCTCTCGGGGGTACGGCTACACCTTC. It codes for CASSPSRGYGYTF.

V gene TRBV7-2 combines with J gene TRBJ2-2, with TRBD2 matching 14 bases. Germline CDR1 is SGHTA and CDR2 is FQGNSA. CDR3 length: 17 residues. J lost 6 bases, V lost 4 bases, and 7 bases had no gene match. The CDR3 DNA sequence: TGTGCCAGCAGCTCGATAGGACTAGCGGGGGGCGCCGGGGAGCTGTTTTTT. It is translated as CASSSIGLAGGAGELFF.

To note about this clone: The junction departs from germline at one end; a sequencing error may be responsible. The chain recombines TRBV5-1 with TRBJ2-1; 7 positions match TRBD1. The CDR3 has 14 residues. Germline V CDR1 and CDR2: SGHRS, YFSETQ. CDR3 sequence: CASSLDRVYDEQFF. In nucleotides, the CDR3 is TGCGCCAGCAGCTTAGACAGGGTCTACGATGAGCAGTTCTTC.

The CDR3 loop is CASSLPPRGLAGVYEQYF. The CDR3 DNA reads TGTGCCAGCAGCTTACCCCCCCGGGGACTAGCGGGAGTCTACGAGCAGTACTTC. The chain employs TRBV7-3 and TRBJ2-7; 14 bases line up with TRBD2. The germline V gene encodes CDR1 SGHTA and CDR2 FQGTGA. The CDR3 has 18 residues. The J segment lost 3 bases and the V segment lost 2 bases, leaving 9 bases of the junction unmatched.

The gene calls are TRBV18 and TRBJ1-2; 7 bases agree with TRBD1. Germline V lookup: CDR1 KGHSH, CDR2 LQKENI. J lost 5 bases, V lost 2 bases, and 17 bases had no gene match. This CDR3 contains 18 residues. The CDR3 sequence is CASSPTKGTDAGAYGYTF. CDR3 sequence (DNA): TGTGCCAGCTCACCAACGAAGGGGACAGACGCTGGGGCTTATGGCTACACCTTC.

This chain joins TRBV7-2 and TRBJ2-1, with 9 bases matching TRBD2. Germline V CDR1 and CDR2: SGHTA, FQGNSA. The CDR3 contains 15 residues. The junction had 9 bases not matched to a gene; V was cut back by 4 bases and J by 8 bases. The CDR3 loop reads CASSSRGTSTHEQFF. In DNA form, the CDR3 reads TGTGCCAGCAGCTCGCGAGGGACTAGCACTCATGAGCAGTTCTTC.

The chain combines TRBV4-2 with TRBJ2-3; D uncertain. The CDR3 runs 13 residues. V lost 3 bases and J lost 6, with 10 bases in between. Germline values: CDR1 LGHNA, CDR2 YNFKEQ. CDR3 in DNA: TGTGCCAGCAGCCAGGAACCGAGGGATACGCAGTATTTT. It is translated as CASSQEPRDTQYF.

The CDR3 coding sequence is TGTGCCAGCAGCCCCACTTGGCAGGGAAAAGATACGCAGTATTTT. Its translation: CASSPTWQGKDTQYF. This chain connects TRBV7-9 to TRBJ2-3; perhaps TRBD1 as D (5 bases). Trimming pared 5 bases from V and 5 bases from J, leaving 17 bases between. Germline assignment: CDR1 SEHNR and CDR2 FQNEAQ (reference sequence). The CDR3 runs to 15 residues.

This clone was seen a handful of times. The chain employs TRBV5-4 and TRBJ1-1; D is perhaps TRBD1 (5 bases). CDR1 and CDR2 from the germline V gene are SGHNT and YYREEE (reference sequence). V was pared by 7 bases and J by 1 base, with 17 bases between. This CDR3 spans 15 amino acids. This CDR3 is CASSASSRANTEAFF. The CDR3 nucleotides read TGTGCCAGCTCAGCTTCATCCAGGGCGAACACTGAAGCTTTCTTT.

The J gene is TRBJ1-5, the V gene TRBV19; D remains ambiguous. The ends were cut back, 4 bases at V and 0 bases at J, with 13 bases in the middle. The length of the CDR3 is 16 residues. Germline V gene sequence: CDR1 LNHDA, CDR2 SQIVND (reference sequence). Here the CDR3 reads CASSTHSGYSNQPQHF. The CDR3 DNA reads TGTGCCAGTAGTACCCACTCGGGATATAGCAATCAGCCCCAGCATTTT. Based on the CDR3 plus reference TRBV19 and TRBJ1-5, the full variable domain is DGGITQSPKYLFRKEGQNVTLSCEQNLNHDAMYWYRQDPGQGLRLIYYSQIVNDFQKGDIAEGYSVSREKKESFPLTVTSAQKNPTAFYLCASSTHSGYSNQPQHFGDGTRLSIL.